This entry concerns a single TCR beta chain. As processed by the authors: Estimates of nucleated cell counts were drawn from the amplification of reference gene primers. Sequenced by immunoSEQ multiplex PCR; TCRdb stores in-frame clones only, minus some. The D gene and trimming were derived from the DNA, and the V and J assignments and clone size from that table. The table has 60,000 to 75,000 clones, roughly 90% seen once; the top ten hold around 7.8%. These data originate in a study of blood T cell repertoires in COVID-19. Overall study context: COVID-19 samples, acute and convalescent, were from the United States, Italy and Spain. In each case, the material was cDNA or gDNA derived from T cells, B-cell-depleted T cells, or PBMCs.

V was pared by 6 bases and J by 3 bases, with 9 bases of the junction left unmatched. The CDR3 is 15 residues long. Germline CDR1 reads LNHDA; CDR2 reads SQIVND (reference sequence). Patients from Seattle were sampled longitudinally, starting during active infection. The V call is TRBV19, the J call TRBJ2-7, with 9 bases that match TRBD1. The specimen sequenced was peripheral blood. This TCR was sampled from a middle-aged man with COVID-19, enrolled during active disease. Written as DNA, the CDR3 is TGTGCCAGTAGCTCTCCCGGGACAGGGTACTACGAGCAGTACTTC. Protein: CASSSPGTGYYEQYF.